This record covers a single TCR beta chain. Method: immunoSEQ multiplex PCR; TCRdb's copy keeps in-frame clones and lacks some. In the table there are over a million clones, more than 75% of which are singletons. This sample was taken from a study of shared clonotypes between healthy human individuals. Germline loops: CDR1 MNHEY, CDR2 SMNVEV (reference sequence). Trimming took 5 bases from V and 5 from J, leaving 13 bases between them. This CDR3 has 14 amino acids. The material sequenced was memory CD4+ T cells from PBMCs. The subset denotes: CD45RA-negative fraction. The V gene is TRBV27, the J gene TRBJ1-5; D may be TRBD1 (6 bases). This clonotype was obtained from a man between 18 and 29 years old in good health. Some clones in this sample may be carry-over from other donors' samples. CDR3 region: CASSGTGIDQPQHF. DNA for the CDR3: TGTGCCAGCAGTGGAACAGGGATAGATCAGCCCCAGCATTTT.